These 28 T cell receptor beta chains came from one sample sequenced in a study of response to subunit inactivated influenza vaccine. TCRdb used MiXCR to reprocess the RT-PCR reads, holding one entry per CDR3 protein. The sample lists under 200,000 distinct CDR3 sequences; more than 10% were seen once. The sample was also linked to a second study, of T cells expressing NK-cell markers. This second report adds: Production of TCR beta cDNA relied on 5'RACE template switching with UMIs.

This specimen consisted of CD8+ T cells sorted from PBMCs, obtained 11 to 12 days after vaccination. The receptor set was obtained from a man aged 45-60 years who received an inactivated influenza vaccine.

The rearrangement joins TRBV6-2 or TRBV6-3 to TRBJ2-5; the match to TRBD1 covers 7 bases. CDR1 and CDR2 from the germline V gene are MNHEY and SVGEGT. V shed 6 bases and J 5 bases; nucleotides not matched to a gene: 12. The CDR3 has 15 amino acids. CDR3 nucleotide sequence: TGTGCCAGCAGCAGTGGGACAGCCGGTCGGGAGACCCAGTACTTC. Its translation is CASSSGTAGRETQYF.

A word on this clonotype: At one boundary the junction diverges from the germline segment, which might be a read error. CDR3 residues: CASSTTTPGVDYGYTF. CDR3 DNA: TGCGCCAGCAGCACGACGACCCCAGGGGTGGACTATGGGTACACCTTC. This chain links TRBV5-1 with TRBJ1-2; weak D call: TRBD1 (6 bases). CDR3 length equals 16 residues. Germline V CDR1 and CDR2: SGHRS, YFSETQ.

V gene TRBV7-9 combines with J gene TRBJ2-7; no definite D call. This CDR3 contains 12 residues. Germline lookup yields CDR1 SEHNR and CDR2 FQNEAQ (reference sequence). Trimming removed 2 bases from V and 8 bases from J, with 10 bases in between. Here the CDR3 reads CASSLWWPKQYF. The CDR3 DNA reads as TGTGCCAGCAGCTTATGGTGGCCCAAGCAGTACTTC. Based on the CDR3 plus reference TRBV7-9 and TRBJ2-7, the full variable domain is DTGVSQNPRHKITKRGQNVTFRCDPISEHNRLYWYRQTLGQGPEFLTYFQNEAQLEKSRLLSDRFSAERPKGSFSTLEIQRTEQGDSAMYLCASSLWWPKQYFGPGTRLTVT.

This chain uses TRBV10-3 with TRBJ2-7; TRBD2 matches at 11 bases. The V and J ends lost 4 bases and 4 bases, in that order; junction bases with no gene match: 6. This CDR3 contains 15 residues. The germline CDR1 and CDR2 sequences are ENHRY and SYGVKD. The CDR3 region has the DNA TGTGCCATCAGTGGGGGGACTAGCGGTGGGTACGAGCAGTACTTC. This translates into CAISGGTSGGYEQYF.

This clonotype has only a few counts. CDR3 DNA sequence: TGTGCCAGCAGTTTATTGACCGGCAGTATCTACGAGCAGTACTTC. Protein: CASSLLTGSIYEQYF. V gene TRBV27 combines with J gene TRBJ2-7, with no clear D. Germline values: CDR1 MNHEY, CDR2 SMNVEV (reference sequence). Trimming removed 1 base from V and 3 bases from J, with 13 bases in between. This CDR3 is 15 amino acids long.

This clonotype was seen once. The chain carries TRBV20-1 and TRBJ2-7, with 8 bases identical to TRBD1. Germline V gene data show CDR1 as DFQATT and CDR2 as SNEGSKA (reference sequence). The CDR3 extends over 13 amino acids. V lost 5 bases and J lost 4; bases outside the gene matches: 7. The DNA of the CDR3 is TGCAGTGCTTCACAGGGGGTCCCTTACGAGCAGTACTTC. This sequence encodes CSASQGVPYEQYF.

This rearrangement joins TRBV5-6 to TRBJ1-3, with TRBD1 matching over 7 bases. Germline loops: CDR1 SGHDT, CDR2 YYEEEE. Unmatched junction bases numbered 8, after V lost 2 bases and J lost 6 bases. This CDR3 spans 15 amino acids. Here the CDR3 reads CASSFGGGSENTIYF. CDR3 in DNA: TGTGCCAGCAGCTTTGGAGGGGGCTCCGAAAACACCATATATTTT.

This clonotype was counted only a few times. The genes are TRBV29-1 and TRBJ1-1; 7 bases are shared with TRBD1. Unmatched junction bases numbered 7, after V lost 6 bases and J lost 6 bases. From germline, CDR1 is SQVTM and CDR2 ANQGSEA. CDR3 length: 12 residues. CDR3 DNA sequence: TGCAGCGTGATGACAGGGTGGGCTGAAGCTTTCTTT. Translated: CSVMTGWAEAFF.

The chain couples TRBV5-1 to TRBJ2-5; a weak D match, TRBD2 (5 bases). Deletions cut 3 bases from V and 0 bases from J, with 6 bases between. Germline CDR1 SGHRS, CDR2 YFSETQ. The CDR3 totals 13 residues. The CDR3 bases are TGCGCCAGCAGCTGGGGAGACCAAGAGACCCAGTACTTC. This codes for CASSWGDQETQYF.

This rearrangement joins TRBV10-3 to TRBJ2-5; TRBD1 aligns across 7 bases. CDR1 is ENHRY and CDR2 is SYGVKD in the germline V gene. V lost 3 bases to trimming and J lost 4 bases; unmatched junction nucleotides: 8. The CDR3 has 15 amino acids. The CDR3 DNA follows: TGTGCCATCAGTGACCCGGACAGGCTCCGAGAGACCCAGTACTTC. This encodes CAISDPDRLRETQYF.

This clonotype was observed at least ten times. The chain links TRBV15 to TRBJ1-1; 7 positions agree with TRBD1. The CDR3 is 15 residues long. Germline V gene lookup returns CDR1 LNHNV and CDR2 YYDKDF (reference sequence). V was pared by 0 bases and J by 3 bases, with 4 bases of the junction left unmatched. CDR3: CATSRDRGLYTEAFF. The CDR3 DNA reads as TGTGCCACCAGCAGAGACAGGGGGTTGTACACTGAAGCTTTCTTT.

This clonotype turned up a few times. The genes are TRBV2 and TRBJ1-5; TRBD1 matches at 7 bases. The length of the CDR3 is 13 residues. Germline V gene sequence: CDR1 SNHLY, CDR2 FYNNEI. Trimming took 7 bases from V and 6 from J; bases not matched to a gene: 6. CDR3 nucleotide sequence: TGTGCCAGCAAAGACAGGGTTGGTCAGCCCCAGCATTTT. This gives the protein CASKDRVGQPQHF.

The chain is built from TRBV7-9 and TRBJ2-7; 11 nucleotides align to TRBD1. CDR3 length: 14 residues. CDR1 SEHNR and CDR2 FQNEAQ come from the germline V gene (reference sequence). The ends lost 5 bases at V and 7 bases at J; junction bases unmatched: 7. The CDR3 region is CASSPRDRGNEQYF. In DNA, the CDR3 is TGTGCCAGCAGCCCGCGGGACAGGGGGAATGAGCAGTACTTC.

This clonotype was recorded once. This chain connects TRBV20-1 to TRBJ2-1; 14 bases fit TRBD2. J lost 10 bases, V lost 3 bases, and 8 bases had no gene match. The CDR3 is 15 residues long. CDR1 and CDR2 (germline): DFQATT, SNEGSKA (reference sequence). CDR3 residues: CSASEPGLAGVEQFF. In DNA, the CDR3 is TGCAGTGCTAGCGAACCGGGACTAGCGGGGGTCGAGCAGTTCTTC.

At least ten counts were recorded for this clonotype. The chain combines TRBV29-1 with TRBJ2-1; 10 nucleotides line up with TRBD1. There are 11 residues in the CDR3. Germline CDR1 reads SQVTM; CDR2 reads ANQGSEA. Trimming removed 6 bases from V and 9 bases from J; junction bases left unmatched: 2. The CDR3 here is CSVGTGAEQFF. DNA of the CDR3: TGCAGCGTCGGGACAGGGGCTGAGCAGTTCTTC.

The CDR3: CASSPRVAGVTGELFF. The CDR3 DNA sequence: TGCGCCAGCAGCCCTAGGGTAGCGGGAGTCACCGGGGAGCTGTTTTTT. The rearrangement uses TRBV4-3 and TRBJ2-2, with 9 nucleotides matching TRBD2. The CDR3 is made up of 16 amino acids. The germline CDR1 and CDR2 sequences are LGHNA and YSLEER. Trimming removed 4 bases from V and 4 bases from J; junction bases left unmatched: 7.

This clonotype was observed many times. The rearrangement joins TRBV6-1 to TRBJ1-4; 9 bases match TRBD1. Unmatched junction bases numbered 7, after V lost 8 bases and J lost 0 bases. CDR1 is MNHNS and CDR2 is SASEGT in the germline V gene. The CDR3 length is 16 residues. For the CDR3, the DNA is TGTGCCAGCTTCGGGGACAGGGCACCAACTAATGAAAAACTGTTTTTT. Its translation is CASFGDRAPTNEKLFF.

The chain couples TRBV29-1 to TRBJ2-2, with TRBD1 matching over 12 bases. The germline CDR1 and CDR2 sequences are SQVTM and ANQGSEA. J was trimmed by 5 bases and V by 1 base; bases with no gene match: 5. CDR3 length: 16 amino acids. The CDR3 reads CSVEGGQGAITGELFF. The CDR3 DNA is TGCAGCGTTGAAGGGGGACAGGGGGCGATTACCGGGGAGCTGTTTTTT.

The table lists this clonotype with many counts. V gene TRBV25-1 combines with J gene TRBJ2-7, with a weak D call TRBD2 (6 bases). V was shortened by 1 base and J by 5 bases, with 9 bases between the two germline ends. The CDR3 consists of 13 residues. CDR1 is MGHDK, CDR2 SYGVNS, per germline. The CDR3 is CASSELEGHEQYF. DNA for the CDR3: TGTGCCAGCAGTGAATTGGAGGGCCACGAGCAGTACTTC.

This clonotype was seen more than once but under ten times. The V and J genes are TRBV13 and TRBJ2-7; D gene unclear. The CDR3 has 14 residues. V lost 3 bases to trimming and J lost 5 bases, with 14 bases between them. Germline V gene lookup returns CDR1 PRHDT and CDR2 FYEKMQ (reference sequence). CDR3 residues: CASSLGFSPHEQYF. As DNA, the CDR3 is TGTGCCAGCAGCTTGGGGTTTTCCCCCCACGAGCAGTACTTC.

This clonotype was recorded a few times. The chain has TRBV11-1 and TRBJ2-1; D is unresolved. The CDR3 sequence is 16 residues long. Germline V gene sequence: CDR1 SGHAT, CDR2 FQDESV (reference sequence). The V and J ends lost 1 base and 9 bases respectively, with 19 bases between them. DNA of the CDR3: TGTGCCAGCAGCTTAGGGGCGGAAGAGGCGGCCATTGAGCAGTTCTTC. Residues: CASSLGAEEAAIEQFF.

This clonotype has only a few counts. The chain has TRBV27 and TRBJ2-5; 7 nucleotides align to TRBD2. In germline, CDR1 is MNHEY, CDR2 SMNVEV (reference sequence). The CDR3 spans 14 residues. Germline trimming cut 3 bases from V and 5 bases from J; bases unmatched to any gene: 6. The CDR3 loop is CASSFSRRGETQYF. CDR3 nucleotides: TGTGCCAGCAGTTTCTCACGGCGGGGGGAGACCCAGTACTTC.

The chain links TRBV20-1 to TRBJ1-1; D gene uncertain. Trimming stripped 3 bases from V and 0 bases from J, with 8 bases between. CDR1 is DFQATT and CDR2 is SNEGSKA in the germline V gene (reference sequence). CDR3 size: 13 residues. The CDR3 DNA reads as TGCAGTGCTAGCGACACATTGAACACTGAAGCTTTCTTT. As protein: CSASDTLNTEAFF.

This clonotype occurred a few times. This rearrangement joins TRBV11-2 to TRBJ2-7; D call uncertain. The CDR3 runs to 14 residues. The ends were cut back, 6 bases at V and 0 bases at J, with 12 bases in the middle. Germline values: CDR1 SGHAT, CDR2 FQNNGV. The chain's CDR3 is CASSRVGYSYEQYF. The CDR3 bases are TGTGCCAGCAGTCGCGTGGGGTACTCCTACGAGCAGTACTTC.

This chain links TRBV19 with TRBJ2-5; 7 positions agree with TRBD2. The germline CDR1 and CDR2 sequences are LNHDA and SQIVND (reference sequence). The J segment lost 10 bases and the V segment lost 0 bases, leaving 5 bases of the junction unmatched. CDR3 size: 13 residues. DNA of the CDR3: TGTGCCAGTAGTATAGATGGGGGGGATGGCCAGTACTTC. It codes for CASSIDGGDGQYF. Full variable domain (rest looked up from reference TRBV19 and TRBJ2-5): DGGITQSPKYLFRKEGQNVTLSCEQNLNHDAMYWYRQDPGQGLRLIYYSQIVNDFQKGDIAEGYSVSREKKESFPLTVTSAQKNPTAFYLCASSIDGGDGQYFGPGTRLLVL.

This clonotype was counted a few times. The chain recombines TRBV12-3 or TRBV12-4 with TRBJ2-1; D may be TRBD2 (6 bases). This CDR3 spans 16 amino acids. V was clipped by 2 bases and J by 0 bases, with 11 bases between them. The CDR3 bases are TGTGCCAGCAGTTTATGGGGCGGGGTCTCCTACAATGAGCAGTTCTTC. This sequence encodes CASSLWGGVSYNEQFF.

This clonotype was counted only a few times. The chain carries TRBV2 and TRBJ2-1; 13 bases fit TRBD2. V lost 6 bases, J lost 7 bases, and 6 bases stayed unmatched. CDR1 and CDR2 (germline): SNHLY, FYNNEI. The CDR3 consists of 15 residues. CDR3 in amino acids: CASSLGTSGMNEQFF. CDR3 coding DNA: TGTGCCAGCAGCCTCGGGACTAGCGGGATGAATGAGCAGTTCTTC.

The chain employs TRBV7-6 and TRBJ2-7, with a tentative D call TRBD1 (6 bases). The germline V and J ends were trimmed by 5 bases and 5 bases, with 16 bases remaining between them. The CDR3 is made up of 14 amino acids. Germline loops: CDR1 SGHVS, CDR2 FNYEAQ. The CDR3 spells CASSQLGSGDEQYF. The CDR3 DNA is TGTGCCAGCAGCCAACTGGGGTCAGGGGACGAGCAGTACTTC. Full variable domain (missing parts from reference TRBV7-6 and TRBJ2-7): GAGVSQSPRYKVTKRGQDVALRCDPISGHVSLYWYRQALGQGPEFLTYFNYEAQQDKSGLPNDRFSAERPEGSISTLTIQRTEQRDSAMYRCASSQLGSGDEQYFGPGTRLTVT.